The 28 T cell receptor beta chains in this list originate from one sample, sequenced in a study of tumor-infiltrating lymphocytes in primary liver carcinoma. The researchers obtained blood RNA from unsorted whole blood and also extracted germline DNA. A constant-region primer served to make TCR beta cDNA from around 540 ng total RNA. Researchers made the TCR beta libraries by running three nested multiplex PCR rounds with slightly modified ARM-PCR. For roughly 10 cycles apiece, the opening two PCR rounds ran with TRBV1-TRBV30 forward primers and a C-beta reverse primer. TCRdb reprocessed the multiplex PCR reads with MiXCR, giving one entry per CDR3 protein. The table shows about 180,000 distinct CDR3 sequences, with about 60% occurring only once. Sequences were obtained from peripheral blood. Receptors originate from a man between 35 and 55 years old with primary liver carcinoma and hepatitis B virus infection.

In regard to this clonotype: The final CDR3 position lacks the conserved phenylalanine or tryptophan, pointing to a likely read error. This chain joins TRBV4-1 and TRBJ1-1; perhaps TRBD1 as D (6 bases). Germline V lookup: CDR1 MGHRA, CDR2 YSYEKL. There are 17 residues in the CDR3. V shed 0 bases and J shed 4 bases, with 18 bases lying between them. The CDR3 region has the DNA TGCGCCAGCAGCCAAGAAGGGAGGGGGGGGGCCTTCACTGAAGCTTTCTCT. Translating gives CASSQEGRGGAFTEAFS.

The chain combines TRBV21-1 with TRBJ2-3. TRBV21-1 is a listed pseudogene. This CDR3 is 10 amino acids long. CDR3 coding DNA: TGTGCCAGCAGCAAAGTTCCGCAGTATTTT. It is translated as CASSKVPQYF.

This clonotype was observed a handful of times. The V and J genes are TRBV28 and TRBJ2-7, with D unclear. Trimming cost V 4 bases and J 4 bases, with 8 bases left between them. This CDR3 region has 12 residues. CDR1 MDHEN and CDR2 SYDVKM come from the germline V gene. The CDR3 spells CASSYGPYEQYF. CDR3 nucleotides: TGTGCCAGCAGTTACGGGCCTTACGAGCAGTACTTC.

This chain links TRBV5-6 with TRBJ1-1; 7 positions agree with TRBD1. V was clipped by 4 bases and J by 3 bases; unmatched bases: 3. The germline CDR1 and CDR2 sequences are SGHDT and YYEEEE. The CDR3 consists of 13 residues. For the CDR3, the DNA is TGTGCCAGCAGCGCTCAGGGGGACACTGAAGCTTTCTTT. As protein: CASSAQGDTEAFF. The entire variable domain, with the rest obtained from reference TRBV5-6 and TRBJ1-1, is as follows: DAGVTQSPTHLIKTRGQQVTLRCSPKSGHDTVSWYQQALGQGPQFIFQYYEEEERQRGNFPDRFSGHQFPNYSSELNVNALLLGDSALYLCASSAQGDTEAFFGQGTRLTVV.

Details on this clonotype: One base away lies a much larger clone, so this may be a sequencing read error. The chain employs TRBV11-2 and TRBJ2-2, with D unclear. Germline loops: CDR1 SGHAT, CDR2 FQNNGV. Trimming cost V 3 bases and J 4 bases, with 12 bases left between them. CDR3 length equals 15 residues. CDR3 amino acids: CASSFNSSSTGELFF. The CDR3 DNA sequence: TGTGCCAGCAGCTTTAATAGCTCGAGCACCGGGGAGCTGTTTTTT.

This chain joins TRBV29-1 and TRBJ1-3, with D maybe TRBD1 (6 bases). The CDR3 consists of 13 residues. Germline assignment: CDR1 SQVTM and CDR2 ANQGSEA. Trimming removed 0 bases at V and 8 bases at J, with 11 bases between. The CDR3 DNA follows: TGCAGCGTTGAAGACACTGAGGGGGACACCATATATTTT. This encodes CSVEDTEGDTIYF.

As to this clonotype: A read error may be the cause here, since a much bigger clone is one base away. J is TRBJ2-4 and V is TRBV11-2, with D perhaps TRBD1 or TRBD2 (6 bases each). Germline V CDR1 and CDR2: SGHAT, FQNNGV. The V and J ends lost 5 bases and 1 base respectively, with 21 bases between them. The CDR3 totals 18 residues. The CDR3 sequence is CASSPPWRGALAKNIQYF. Written as DNA, the CDR3 is TGTGCCAGCAGCCCCCCTTGGAGGGGGGCCCTGGCCAAAAACATTCAGTACTTC.

Remarks on this clonotype: At one end the junction does not follow the germline gene, possibly because of a read error. This sequence joins TRBV11-1 and TRBJ2-1; D remains ambiguous. The CDR3 length is 11 residues. Germline assignment: CDR1 SGHAT and CDR2 FQDESV (reference sequence). The CDR3 reads CATSLGPRRLF. CDR3 coding DNA: TGCGCCACCAGCTTAGGTCCCAGGCGGCTCTTC.

The rearrangement uses TRBV6-6 and TRBJ2-5; 9 nucleotides match TRBD1. The CDR3 is 14 amino acids. Per germline, CDR1 MNHNY and CDR2 SVGAGI (reference sequence). V lost 5 bases and J lost 0; bases outside the gene matches: 1. CDR3 coding DNA: TGTGCCAGCAGTAGGGACAGGGACCAAGAGACCCAGTACTTC. Amino acids: CASSRDRDQETQYF.

The chain uses TRBV6-5 and TRBJ1-2, with no clear D. Trimming took 0 bases from V and 4 from J, leaving 12 bases between them. Germline V lookup: CDR1 MNHEY, CDR2 SVGAGI. This CDR3 is 15 amino acids long. The CDR3 DNA is TGTGCCAGCAGTTACTCCTTACACGGCACCTATGGCTACACCTTC. Its translation is CASSYSLHGTYGYTF.

The V gene is TRBV4-2, the J gene TRBJ2-5; D not certain. The CDR3 has 15 amino acids. The V and J ends lost 3 bases and 3 bases respectively, with 14 bases between them. The germline gives CDR1 LGHNA, CDR2 YNFKEQ. The CDR3 nucleotides read TGTGCCAGCAGCCACTACCCGGGCTCGGAAGAGACCCAGTACTTC. It yields the protein CASSHYPGSEETQYF.

The V gene is TRBV11-2, the J gene TRBJ2-1, with D possibly TRBD2 on 5 matching bases. The V gene lost 5 bases and the J gene lost 15 bases, with 17 bases spanning the gap. CDR3 length equals 12 residues. Germline assignment: CDR1 SGHAT and CDR2 FQNNGV. The CDR3 bases are TGTGCCAGCAGCCTACTTATTGGGAGCCCGTTCTTC. It encodes CASSLLIGSPFF.

The chain has TRBV29-1 and TRBJ2-5, with 7 bases that match TRBD1. With V trimmed by 3 bases and J by 2 bases, 6 bases remained unmatched. Looked up from germline, CDR1 is SQVTM and CDR2 is ANQGSEA. This CDR3 contains 14 residues. For the CDR3, the DNA is TGCAGCGTTGAGGACAGGATGACACAAGAGACCCAGTACTTC. Translating it yields CSVEDRMTQETQYF.

This clonotype was detected only a few times. DNA of the CDR3: TGTGCCAGCAGGCGGACTAGCGGATTAACCTCCTACAATGAGCAGTTCTTC. This gives the protein CASRRTSGLTSYNEQFF. The chain couples TRBV28 to TRBJ2-1, with TRBD2 matching over 10 bases. The germline V gene encodes CDR1 MDHEN and CDR2 SYDVKM. The J segment lost 0 bases and the V segment lost 6 bases, leaving 8 bases of the junction unmatched. The CDR3 runs to 17 residues.

This clonotype was recorded at least ten times. The V and J genes are TRBV11-1 and TRBJ2-1; 8 nucleotides agree with TRBD2. V shed 2 bases and J 8 bases; nucleotides not matched to a gene: 11. The germline gives CDR1 SGHAT, CDR2 FQDESV (reference sequence). The CDR3 runs to 16 residues. The CDR3 protein is CASSLMGTSPGDEQFF. Here the CDR3 DNA reads TGTGCCAGCAGCTTAATGGGGACTAGTCCGGGCGATGAGCAGTTCTTC.

As regards this clonotype: This may come from a read error, since a much larger clone is one base off. The chain links TRBV11-1 to TRBJ2-1; TRBD2 is a possible D gene (5 bases). The CDR3 extends over 16 amino acids. Germline CDR1 and CDR2: SGHAT and FQDESV (reference sequence). CDR3 DNA sequence: TGTGCCAGCAGCTTAATACCGGGGAGCTCCTACAATGAGCTGTTCTTC. Amino acid sequence: CASSLIPGSSYNELFF.

A single count supports this clonotype. This chain connects TRBV4-1 to TRBJ1-2, with D unclear. V shed 3 bases and J shed 3 bases, with 17 bases lying between them. Per germline, CDR1 MGHRA and CDR2 YSYEKL. CDR3 size: 16 residues. The CDR3 region has the DNA TGCGCCAGCAGCCATCCGAGAGGGAATCCTCACTATGGCTACACCTTC. It codes for CASSHPRGNPHYGYTF.

The chain joins TRBV6-5 to TRBJ2-1, with TRBD1 as a possible D gene (5 bases). V shed 6 bases and J shed 0 bases, with 12 bases lying between them. CDR1 and CDR2 from the germline V gene are MNHEY and SVGAGI. This CDR3 contains 15 residues. Here the CDR3 DNA reads TGTGCCAGCAGGGAATACAGGAGCTCCTACAATGAGCAGTTCTTC. It yields the protein CASREYRSSYNEQFF.

With respect to this clonotype: A junction boundary mismatches the germline segment, possibly from a read error. The CDR3 sequence is CVSSHQESQYF. In nucleotides, the CDR3 is TGTGTCAGCAGCCACCAAGAGAGCCAGTACTTC. This sequence joins TRBV11-2 and TRBJ2-5; D is unresolved. Germline CDR1 is SGHAT and CDR2 is FQNNGV. The CDR3 loop spans 11 amino acids.

The rearrangement uses TRBV5-4 and TRBJ1-2; D might be TRBD1 (5 bases). CDR3 length: 15 residues. The germline V and J ends were trimmed by 1 base and 3 bases, with 13 bases remaining between them. The germline gives CDR1 SGHNT, CDR2 YYREEE (reference sequence). CDR3 DNA: TGTGCCAGCAGCTTGCAAAACGGGGACCACTATGGCTACACCTTC. Translating gives CASSLQNGDHYGYTF.

Concerning this clonotype: At one end the junction does not follow the germline gene, possibly because of a read error. The chain uses TRBV5-5 and TRBJ2-1, with D perhaps TRBD1 (5 bases). Germline values: CDR1 SGHKS, CDR2 YYEKEE (reference sequence). This CDR3 is 16 amino acids long. Here the CDR3 reads CASSLAGKPSYNGQFF. The DNA for the CDR3 is TGTGCCAGCAGCTTGGCAGGGAAACCCTCCTACAATGGGCAGTTCTTC.

Comment on this clonotype: A read error may explain this, as a much larger clone is one base away. The V call is TRBV29-1, the J call TRBJ2-7; 7 nucleotides line up with TRBD2. With V trimmed by 6 bases and J by 1 base, 6 bases remained unmatched. The CDR3 totals 13 residues. Germline CDR1 SQVTM, CDR2 ANQGSEA. CDR3 sequence reads: CSVLLAKSYEQYF. In DNA, the CDR3 is TGCAGCGTCCTACTAGCGAAATCCTACGAGCAGTACTTC.

This clonotype was recorded once. A read error may account for a junction end that differs from germline. This CDR3 is CASSHAGTVSSYGQYF. The CDR3 bases are TGCGCCAGCAGCCATGCCGGGACGGTAAGCTCCTACGGGCAGTACTTC. V usage is TRBV4-1 and J usage is TRBJ2-7, with D perhaps assigned TRBD1 or TRBD2 (5 bases each). Germline V gives CDR1 MGHRA, CDR2 YSYEKL. CDR3 length equals 16 residues.

Ten or more counts support this clonotype. The genes are TRBV4-1 and TRBJ2-7; 11 bases fit TRBD2. The germline V gene has CDR1 MGHRA and CDR2 YSYEKL. V was pared by 0 bases and J by 2 bases, with 0 bases of the junction left unmatched. This CDR3 comprises 15 residues. The CDR3 region is CASSQEGLAAYEQYF. CDR3 DNA: TGCGCCAGCAGCCAAGAGGGACTAGCGGCCTACGAGCAGTACTTC.

In its sample, this clonotype was seen many times. This chain connects TRBV12-3 or TRBV12-4 to TRBJ2-2; D is perhaps TRBD1 (6 bases). This CDR3 has 14 residues. V shed 6 bases and J shed 1 base, with 9 bases lying between them. CDR3 region: CASSPGQNTGELFF. CDR3 bases: TGTGCCAGCAGCCCGGGACAGAACACCGGGGAGCTGTTTTTT.

The chain combines TRBV2 with TRBJ1-4, with 8 bases that match TRBD1. The V gene's germline CDR1 is SNHLY and CDR2 FYNNEI. J was trimmed by 1 base and V by 7 bases; bases with no gene match: 5. The CDR3 spans 15 residues. CDR3 region: CASTGQGGTNEKLFF. The CDR3, as DNA: TGTGCCAGCACCGGACAGGGTGGAACTAATGAAAAACTGTTTTTT.

A note on this clonotype: A much larger clone lies a single base off, so this may be a read error. The rearrangement joins TRBV11-1 to TRBJ2-1, with TRBD2 identical over 10 bases. Germline values: CDR1 SGHAT, CDR2 FQDESV (reference sequence). The CDR3 consists of 15 residues. In DNA form, the CDR3 reads TGTGCCGGCAGCTTCGCAGGACTAGCGGCGAATGAGCAGTTCTTC. Translating it yields CAGSFAGLAANEQFF.

This clonotype was recorded a few times. Sequence at one end of the junction differs from germline and may be a read error. The genes are TRBV6-6 and TRBJ1-5, with D possibly TRBD1 on 5 matching bases. There are 15 residues in the CDR3. Germline-derived CDR1 and CDR2 are MNHNY and SVGAGI (reference sequence). As DNA, the CDR3 is TGTGCCAGCAGTTATAGCAGGGACGGCAACCAGCCCCAGCATTTT. Its translation: CASSYSRDGNQPQHF.